These 21 T cell receptor beta chains came from one sample sequenced in a study of blood T cell repertoires in COVID-19. Sequenced by immunoSEQ multiplex PCR; TCRdb stores in-frame clones only, minus some. In the table there are a few hundred thousand clones, about 90% of which are singletons. Sequenced sample: PBMCs or T cells enriched from blood (not recorded which). Receptors were obtained from a human donor in a cohort exposed to, infected with or recovered from COVID-19 (not recorded which). The donor label of this sample is uncertain.

DNA of the CDR3: TGTGCCAGCCGCCGCAGGGGAAACACTGAAGCTTTCTTT. Protein: CASRRRGNTEAFF. The rearrangement links TRBV9 to TRBJ1-1, with a weak D call TRBD1 (6 bases). The CDR3 covers 13 residues. Looked up from germline, CDR1 is SGDLS and CDR2 is YYNGEE. Trimming shortened V by 7 bases and J by 2 bases, and 12 bases separated the two germline ends.

This rearrangement joins TRBV7-2 to TRBJ2-3; D perhaps matches TRBD2 (6 bases). Trimming cost V 5 bases and J 9 bases, with 18 bases left between them. Germline V gene sequence: CDR1 SGHTA, CDR2 FQGNSA. The length of the CDR3 is 14 residues. CDR3 residues: CASSGGGAKGTQYF. The DNA for the CDR3 is TGTGCCAGCAGCGGGGGAGGAGCAAAGGGAACGCAGTATTTT.

J is TRBJ1-1 and V is TRBV29-1; D possibly corresponds to TRBD1 (6 bases). Germline CDR1 and CDR2: SQVTM and ANQGSEA. V was clipped by 3 bases and J by 1 base, with 18 bases between them. CDR3 length: 16 amino acids. The CDR3 spells CSVDGSQQGKNTEAFF. Here the CDR3 DNA reads TGCAGCGTTGATGGATCCCAACAGGGAAAGAACACTGAAGCTTTCTTT. The full variable domain, completed using reference TRBV29-1 and TRBJ1-1, is SAVISQKPSRDICQRGTSLTIQCQVDSQVTMMFWYRQQPGQSLTLIATANQGSEATYESGFVIDKFPISRPNLTFSTLTVSNMSPEDSSIYLCSVDGSQQGKNTEAFFGQGTRLTVV.

This sequence joins TRBV27 and TRBJ1-1; 8 bases match TRBD1. CDR3 length: 15 residues. The ends lost 6 bases at V and 3 bases at J; junction bases unmatched: 9. CDR1 and CDR2 from the germline V gene are MNHEY and SMNVEV (reference sequence). The DNA of the CDR3 is TGTGCCAGCAGAGCAGGACAGGGTGGGCACACTGAAGCTTTCTTT. Residues: CASRAGQGGHTEAFF.

The CDR3 is CASSEQWTSTDTQYF. As DNA, the CDR3 is TGTGCCAGCAGTGAACAGTGGACTAGCACAGATACGCAGTATTTT. The chain carries TRBV6-1 and TRBJ2-3; D might be TRBD2 (5 bases). The CDR3 length is 15 residues. Germline CDR1 and CDR2: MNHNS and SASEGT. V gave up 2 bases and J gave up 0 bases, with 9 bases separating them.

This sequence joins TRBV14 and TRBJ1-2; the D is unclear. The CDR3 sequence is 15 residues long. Per germline, CDR1 SGHDN and CDR2 FVKESK. The ends were cut back, 0 bases at V and 8 bases at J, with 16 bases in the middle. CDR3 DNA: TGTGCCAGCAGCCAAGATGCGGATAGTCGACGGGGCTACACCTTC. It codes for CASSQDADSRRGYTF.

V and J are TRBV7-2 and TRBJ2-1, with 7 positions matching TRBD1. The germline V gene has CDR1 SGHTA and CDR2 FQGNSA. The CDR3 spans 17 residues. The ends lost 4 bases at V and 2 bases at J; junction bases unmatched: 11. CDR3 region: CASSSALQGWTYNEQFF. CDR3 in DNA: TGTGCCAGCAGCTCTGCGCTACAGGGGTGGACCTACAATGAGCAGTTCTTC.

V is TRBV13 and J is TRBJ1-2, with D maybe TRBD1 (6 bases). This CDR3 has 13 residues. Trimming took 3 bases from V and 8 from J, leaving 13 bases between them. CDR1 is PRHDT, CDR2 FYEKMQ, per germline (reference sequence). The CDR3 protein is CASSFGGPEGYTF. As DNA, the CDR3 is TGTGCCAGCAGCTTCGGGGGGCCAGAGGGCTACACCTTC.

The J gene is TRBJ1-1, the V gene TRBV4-1, with a tentative D call TRBD1 (5 bases). V was trimmed by 4 bases and J by 11 bases, leaving 14 bases between them. Germline CDR1 reads MGHRA; CDR2 reads YSYEKL. The CDR3 runs to 12 residues. CDR3 bases: TGCGCCAGCAGCCGGGGGAGTGCGGGGGCTTTCTTT. It specifies CASSRGSAGAFF.

The chain combines TRBV2 with TRBJ2-7, with a tentative D call TRBD1 (5 bases). The germline CDR1 and CDR2 sequences are SNHLY and FYNNEI. This CDR3 is built from 13 residues. Trimming took off 6 bases at V and 4 bases at J, with 13 bases between the two ends. Written as DNA, the CDR3 is TGTGCCAGCAGGAAAGGACGGACATACGAGCAGTACTTC. Amino acids: CASRKGRTYEQYF.

The chain employs TRBV19 and TRBJ1-3; 9 bases map to TRBD1. The germline gives CDR1 LNHDA, CDR2 SQIVND (reference sequence). This CDR3 has 21 residues. With V trimmed by 3 bases and J by 2 bases, 20 bases remained unmatched. The CDR3 is CASSIGRTGVEKSQPGNTIYF. In DNA form, the CDR3 reads TGTGCCAGTAGTATCGGCCGGACAGGGGTGGAAAAATCCCAACCTGGAAACACCATATATTTT.

The rearrangement uses TRBV6-6 and TRBJ1-6, with 7 bases fitting TRBD1. Trimming took 1 base from V and 7 from J; bases not matched to a gene: 4. Germline assignment: CDR1 MNHNY and CDR2 SVGAGI (reference sequence). This CDR3 has 15 residues. The CDR3 loop is CASSYYVQGNSPLHF. The DNA for the CDR3 is TGTGCCAGCAGTTACTATGTACAGGGGAATTCACCCCTCCACTTT.

The chain couples TRBV18 to TRBJ2-5; D possibly corresponds to TRBD1 (6 bases). The CDR3 is made up of 17 amino acids. Germline loops: CDR1 KGHSH, CDR2 LQKENI. V was trimmed by 0 bases and J by 0 bases, leaving 14 bases between them. In DNA form, the CDR3 reads TGTGCCAGCTCACCACCTACAGGGTCCTGGTACCAAGAGACCCAGTACTTC. This codes for CASSPPTGSWYQETQYF.

The V gene is TRBV9, the J gene TRBJ1-1, with D unresolved. Germline CDR1 reads SGDLS; CDR2 reads YYNGEE. The V end lost 0 bases, the J end lost 1 base, and 7 bases lay between the germline ends. CDR3 length: 14 residues. DNA of the CDR3: TGTGCCAGCAGCGTAGCCTCAGGGAACACTGAAGCTTTCTTT. Protein sequence: CASSVASGNTEAFF.

The V and J genes are TRBV19 and TRBJ1-5; D possibly corresponds to TRBD1 (5 bases). This CDR3 region has 21 residues. Germline-derived CDR1 and CDR2 are LNHDA and SQIVND (reference sequence). Trimming took off 1 base at V and 0 bases at J, with 25 bases between the two ends. The CDR3 DNA reads as TGTGCCAGTAGTATAGTGAAGAGGAGACAGCCCACTCATTATAGCAATCAGCCCCAGCATTTT. This sequence encodes CASSIVKRRQPTHYSNQPQHF.

The chain carries TRBV7-7 and TRBJ1-1, with D possibly TRBD1 on 6 matching bases. In germline, CDR1 is SSHAT, CDR2 FNYEAQ (reference sequence). The germline V and J ends were trimmed by 8 bases and 8 bases, with 15 bases remaining between them. The CDR3 runs 12 residues. The chain's CDR3 is CASALGGGEAFF. CDR3 bases: TGTGCCAGCGCTCTAGGGGGGGGAGAAGCTTTCTTT. The full variable domain, with the rest looked up from reference TRBV7-7 and TRBJ1-1, is GAGVSQSPRYKVTKRGQDVTLRCDPISSHATLYWYQQALGQGPEFLTYFNYEAQPDKSGLPSDRFSAERPEGSISTLTIQRTEQRDSAMYRCASALGGGEAFFGQGTRLTVV.

The V call is TRBV5-1, the J call TRBJ1-1; 9 nucleotides align to TRBD1. Germline lookup yields CDR1 SGHRS and CDR2 YFSETQ. J gave up 10 bases and V 6 bases, and 10 bases lay outside the gene matches. The CDR3 sequence is 13 residues long. The DNA for the CDR3 is TGCGCCAGCATGCAGACAGGGGGTCGTCTAGCTTTCTTT. Encoded protein: CASMQTGGRLAFF.

The chain joins TRBV19 to TRBJ2-2; 8 positions agree with TRBD2. V was pared by 3 bases and J by 0 bases, with 3 bases of the junction left unmatched. Germline CDR1 is LNHDA and CDR2 is SQIVND (reference sequence). The CDR3 has 16 amino acids. This chain's CDR3 is CASSIGLAANTGELFF. CDR3 nucleotide sequence: TGTGCCAGTAGTATTGGACTAGCTGCGAACACCGGGGAGCTGTTTTTT.

In its sample, this clone was seen once. The gene calls are TRBV3-1 (or the pseudogene TRBV3-2) and TRBJ2-1; D is unclear. The germline V and J ends were trimmed by 0 bases and 1 base, with 4 bases remaining between them. This CDR3 contains 14 residues. Germline V gene lookup returns CDR1 LGHDT and CDR2 YNNKEL (reference sequence). The CDR3 DNA is TGTGCCAGCAGCCAAGAGACATCCTACAATGAGCAGTTCTTC. This codes for CASSQETSYNEQFF.

This rearrangement joins TRBV5-6 to TRBJ2-7; D gene unclear. This CDR3 region has 14 residues. Trimming left V 0 bases short and J 0 bases short, with 7 bases between. The germline CDR1 and CDR2 sequences are SGHDT and YYEEEE. The CDR3 loop is CASSLGPSSYEQYF. In nucleotides, the CDR3 is TGTGCCAGCAGCTTGGGCCCGAGCTCCTACGAGCAGTACTTC.

The V call is TRBV5-6, the J call TRBJ1-2; 9 positions agree with TRBD1. Per the germline V gene, CDR1 is SGHDT and CDR2 is YYEEEE. V lost 6 bases to trimming and J lost 4 bases; unmatched junction nucleotides: 16. The CDR3 totals 17 residues. CDR3 in DNA: TGTGCCAGCAAGAAGGGGACAGGGCGAACCTTTGGCTATGGCTACACCTTC. Translation gives CASKKGTGRTFGYGYTF.